What follows are 16 T cell receptor beta chains derived from one specimen sequenced in a study of blood T cell repertoires in COVID-19 (dated by TCRdb to the early 2020s). The library was generated by the immunoSEQ multiplex PCR assay. Entries here come from immuneACCESS through TCRdb and include only in-frame sequences with V and J called. Some clones fail to appear in such tables; in the studies checked, an unresolved V gene covers under half of the shortfall, and the cause of the remainder is unknown. This sample holds roughly 360,000 clones; 85% to 90% were observed only once. Around 0.95% of the sample is held by the ten biggest clonotypes. Sequencing used PBMCs or T cells enriched from blood (not recorded which). All receptors come from a woman under 40 with acute COVID-19.

This clone was found once. The V call is TRBV5-1, the J call TRBJ1-3; D is undetermined. With 6 bases removed from V and 0 bases from J, the gap between germline ends came to 10 bases. The CDR3 is 14 amino acids. Germline V gene sequence: CDR1 SGHRS, CDR2 YFSETQ. The CDR3 DNA sequence: TGCGCCAGCAAGGCGGATAGCTCTGGAAACACCATATATTTT. Translated, it gives CASKADSSGNTIYF.

The rearrangement links TRBV6-2 or TRBV6-3 to TRBJ1-5; 7 bases are a match to TRBD1. Germline lookup yields CDR1 MNHEY and CDR2 SVGEGT. Unmatched junction bases numbered 9, after V lost 0 bases and J lost 4 bases. The CDR3 is 17 amino acids. The CDR3 nucleotides read TGTGCCAGCAGTTACTCTGCGGACAGGAAGGTTAATCAGCCCCAGCATTTT. Amino acid sequence: CASSYSADRKVNQPQHF.

The chain joins TRBV7-2 to TRBJ1-5; tentative D call: TRBD1 (5 bases). The CDR3 is 15 amino acids. V was cut by 4 bases and J by 6 bases, with 16 bases left in between. Germline-derived CDR1 and CDR2 are SGHTA and FQGNSA. The CDR3 protein is CASSSARGGGQPQHF. The CDR3 DNA sequence: TGTGCCAGCAGCTCAGCCCGCGGGGGTGGTCAGCCCCAGCATTTT. The variable domain in full, with the rest retrieved from reference TRBV7-2 and TRBJ1-5, is GAGVSQSPSNKVTEKGKDVELRCDPISGHTALYWYRQSLGQGLEFLIYFQGNSAPDKSGLPSDRFSAERTGGSVSTLTIQRTQQEDSAVYLCASSSARGGGQPQHFGDGTRLSIL.

The genes are TRBV2 and TRBJ1-4; 10 positions match TRBD1. This CDR3 is built from 15 residues. V was pared by 0 bases and J by 8 bases, with 3 bases of the junction left unmatched. CDR1 and CDR2 from the germline V gene are SNHLY and FYNNEI. The CDR3 loop is CASSEAGQGWEKLFF. The CDR3 DNA follows: TGTGCCAGCAGTGAAGCGGGACAGGGGTGGGAAAAACTGTTTTTT.

The V call is TRBV3-1 (or the pseudogene TRBV3-2), the J call TRBJ1-5; 8 bases match TRBD1. The germline V gene has CDR1 LGHDT and CDR2 YNNKEL (reference sequence). Unmatched junction bases numbered 5, after V lost 4 bases and J lost 3 bases. The CDR3 covers 15 residues. CDR3 sequence (DNA): TGTGCCAGCAGCCTGAGACAGGGGCCCAATCAGCCCCAGCATTTT. The encoded protein is CASSLRQGPNQPQHF.

V usage is TRBV2 and J usage is TRBJ2-1; 7 bases map to TRBD2. CDR3 length equals 16 residues. V shed 1 base and J 7 bases; nucleotides not matched to a gene: 10. CDR1 SNHLY and CDR2 FYNNEI come from the germline V gene. The CDR3 DNA is TGTGCCAGCAGTGAAGAGTGGTGGGGGGGAGGTAATGAGCAGTTCTTC. Its protein product is CASSEEWWGGGNEQFF.

The chain recombines TRBV4-1 with TRBJ1-5; weak D call: TRBD1 (6 bases). V lost 8 bases, J lost 2 bases, and 16 bases lay in between. CDR1 and CDR2 (germline): MGHRA, YSYEKL. The CDR3 has 15 residues. The CDR3 sequence: CASLKEAGGNQPQHF. The CDR3 bases are TGCGCCAGCCTTAAGGAGGCAGGGGGCAATCAGCCCCAGCATTTT.

On this clone: Germline is not matched at one junction end, which may reflect a read error. The chain joins TRBV7-3 to TRBJ2-2; 9 nucleotides line up with TRBD2. The length of the CDR3 is 17 residues. Germline assignment: CDR1 SGHTA and CDR2 FQGTGA. The DNA of the CDR3 is TGTGCCAGCAGCTTAAACGCCGGACTAGCGAATACCGGGGAGCTGTTTTTT. Amino acid sequence: CASSLNAGLANTGELFF.

J is TRBJ2-3 and V is TRBV7-9; perhaps TRBD2 as D (6 bases). V lost 3 bases and J 2 bases, leaving 12 bases between the germline ends. From germline, CDR1 is SEHNR and CDR2 FQNEAQ (reference sequence). This CDR3 spans 15 amino acids. CDR3: CASSLGLQLTDTQYF. In DNA form, the CDR3 reads TGTGCCAGCAGCTTGGGACTCCAACTCACAGATACGCAGTATTTT.

CDR3 nucleotide sequence: TGCGCCAGCAGCCAAGAGCGGACAGGGTATTCACCCCTCCACTTT. Its translation is CASSQERTGYSPLHF. This sequence joins TRBV4-1 and TRBJ1-6; TRBD1 aligns across 8 bases. CDR1 and CDR2 from the germline V gene are MGHRA and YSYEKL. The CDR3 runs 15 residues. The V and J ends lost 0 bases and 8 bases, in that order; junction bases with no gene match: 3.

The rearrangement joins TRBV20-1 to TRBJ2-7, with TRBD1 as a possible D gene (6 bases). The CDR3 length is 13 residues. The germline V and J ends were trimmed by 3 bases and 3 bases, with 12 bases remaining between them. Germline CDR1 DFQATT, CDR2 SNEGSKA (reference sequence). The DNA for the CDR3 is TGCAGTGCTAGTTTTGGGGGCGGCTACGAGCAGTACTTC. Translation gives CSASFGGGYEQYF.

This sequence joins TRBV6-1 and TRBJ2-1, with 9 bases that match TRBD1. From germline, CDR1 is MNHNS and CDR2 SASEGT. The CDR3 runs 16 residues. Trimming at V came to 3 bases and at J to 4 bases, leaving 7 bases not matched to a gene. CDR3 bases: TGTGCCAGCAGTGACGCCGGGACAGGGCTTTACAATGAGCAGTTCTTC. Protein: CASSDAGTGLYNEQFF.

The chain is built from TRBV18 and TRBJ2-1; 11 positions agree with TRBD2. The V segment lost 3 bases and the J segment 7 bases; nucleotides outside the gene matches: 8. Germline V lookup: CDR1 KGHSH, CDR2 LQKENI. The CDR3 has 16 residues. CDR3: CASSPGLAENMNEQFF. The CDR3 DNA reads TGTGCCAGCTCACCGGGACTAGCGGAAAATATGAATGAGCAGTTCTTC.

This rearrangement joins TRBV10-1 to TRBJ1-5, with D possibly being TRBD1 (5 bases). Trimming removed 3 bases at V and 7 bases at J, with 10 bases between. The CDR3 is 13 residues long. From germline, CDR1 is WNHNN and CDR2 SYGVQD (reference sequence). DNA for the CDR3: TGCGCCAGCAGTGATTCCCAGGGACAGCCCCAGCATTTT. It translates to CASSDSQGQPQHF.

The CDR3 nucleotides are TGCGCCAGCAGCTCGGGACAGATTCTTCAAGAGACCCAGTACTTC. Amino acid sequence: CASSSGQILQETQYF. The genes are TRBV5-1 and TRBJ2-5; 7 nucleotides align to TRBD1. Per the germline V gene, CDR1 is SGHRS and CDR2 is YFSETQ. This CDR3 region has 15 residues. V was pared by 3 bases and J by 2 bases, with 7 bases of the junction left unmatched.

The J gene is TRBJ1-1, the V gene TRBV11-2; 10 bases align to TRBD1. The CDR3 covers 17 residues. The V gene's germline CDR1 is SGHAT and CDR2 FQNNGV. Trimming took 2 bases from V and 0 from J; bases not matched to a gene: 6. The CDR3 region is CASSLIGTGALNTEAFF. The CDR3 region has the DNA TGTGCCAGCAGCTTAATCGGGACAGGGGCTTTGAACACTGAAGCTTTCTTT.